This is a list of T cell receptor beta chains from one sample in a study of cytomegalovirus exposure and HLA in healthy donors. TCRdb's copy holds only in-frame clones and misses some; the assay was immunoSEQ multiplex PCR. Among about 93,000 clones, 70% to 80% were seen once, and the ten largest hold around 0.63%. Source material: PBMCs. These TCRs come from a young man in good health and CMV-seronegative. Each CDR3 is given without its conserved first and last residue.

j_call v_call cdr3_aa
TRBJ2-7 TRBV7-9 ASSPRQGYEQY
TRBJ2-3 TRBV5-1 ASSLSTIAGGTDTQY
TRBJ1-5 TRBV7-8 ASSLIHRDGFSNQPQH
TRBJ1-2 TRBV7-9 ASSLGQNYGYT
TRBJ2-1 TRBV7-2 ASSRWTGGNEQF
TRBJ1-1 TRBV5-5 ASSLATGGGEAF
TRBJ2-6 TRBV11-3 ASSRGGSSGANVLT
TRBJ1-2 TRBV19 ASSLGQHAYGYT
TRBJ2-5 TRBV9 ASSPRTSGAYKETQY
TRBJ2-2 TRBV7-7 ASSQGAGELF
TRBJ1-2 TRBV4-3 ASSHTTGPNYGYT
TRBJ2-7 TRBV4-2 ASSQDQGLGQY
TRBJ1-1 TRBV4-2 ASSQDPIQVGTEAF
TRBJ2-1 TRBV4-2 ASSQDGTSGYNEQF
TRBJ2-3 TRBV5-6 ASSFGLAGAFGTDTQY
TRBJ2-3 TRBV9 ASSVAVGQGGTDTQY
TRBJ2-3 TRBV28 ASSPTGAGDTQY
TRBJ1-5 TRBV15 ATSRDWVGSQPQH
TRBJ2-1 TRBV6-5 ASRPNIEGNEQF
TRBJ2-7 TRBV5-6 ASSLSDRGSYEQY
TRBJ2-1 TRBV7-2 ASSSGLAGATGNEQF
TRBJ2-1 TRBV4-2 ASSQEAGGHYNEQF
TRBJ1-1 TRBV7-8 ASSLVGGQPGEAF
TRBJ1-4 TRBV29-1 SVGQGTNEKLF
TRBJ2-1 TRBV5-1 ASSMGQAVNEQF
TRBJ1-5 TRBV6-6 ASRSGTGPNQPQH
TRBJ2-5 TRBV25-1 ASSQLTSGGAETQY
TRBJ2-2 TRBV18 ASSKGLNTGELF
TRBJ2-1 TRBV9 ASTRQGANEQF
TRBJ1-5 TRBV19 ASSIRQPAFYNQPQH
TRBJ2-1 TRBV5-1 ASSSGQGKRNEQF
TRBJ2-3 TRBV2 ASSELADTQY
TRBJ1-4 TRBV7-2 ASSLGALEKLF
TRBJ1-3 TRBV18 ASSPLPDSGNTIY
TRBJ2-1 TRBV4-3 ASSQDLGGAYNEQF
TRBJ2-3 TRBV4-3 ASSQSVYTAGKTDTQY
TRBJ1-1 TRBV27 ASSPRTGLTEAF
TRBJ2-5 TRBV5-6 ASSSSGQQETQY
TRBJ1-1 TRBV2 ASTRDRGVGTEAF
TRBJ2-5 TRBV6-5 ASSYTRAQTQY
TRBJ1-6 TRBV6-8 ASSAEPGAGNSPLH